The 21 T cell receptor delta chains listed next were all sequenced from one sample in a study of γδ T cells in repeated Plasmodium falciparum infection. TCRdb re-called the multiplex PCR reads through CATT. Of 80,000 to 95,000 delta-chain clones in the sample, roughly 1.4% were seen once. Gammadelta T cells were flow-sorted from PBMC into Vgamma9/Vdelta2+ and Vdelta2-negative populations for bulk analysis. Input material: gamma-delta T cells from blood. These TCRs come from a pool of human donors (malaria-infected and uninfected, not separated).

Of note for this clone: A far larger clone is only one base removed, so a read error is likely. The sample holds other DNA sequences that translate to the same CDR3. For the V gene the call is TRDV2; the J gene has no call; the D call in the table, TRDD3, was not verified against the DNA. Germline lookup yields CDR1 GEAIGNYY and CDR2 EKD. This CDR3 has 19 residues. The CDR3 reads CACITYWGIPSPYTGKLIF. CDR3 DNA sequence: TGTGCCTGCATTACGTACTGGGGGATACCCTCCCCGTACACCGGTAAGCTCATCTTT.

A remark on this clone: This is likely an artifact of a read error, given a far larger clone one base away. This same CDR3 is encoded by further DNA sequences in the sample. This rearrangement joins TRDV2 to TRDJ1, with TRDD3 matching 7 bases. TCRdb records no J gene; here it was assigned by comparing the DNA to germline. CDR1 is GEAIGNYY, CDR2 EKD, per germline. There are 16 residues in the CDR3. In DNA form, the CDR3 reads TGCGCCTGTGACTACGCTGGGGGCTATTACACCGATAAACTCATCTTT. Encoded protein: CACDYAGGYYTDKLIF.

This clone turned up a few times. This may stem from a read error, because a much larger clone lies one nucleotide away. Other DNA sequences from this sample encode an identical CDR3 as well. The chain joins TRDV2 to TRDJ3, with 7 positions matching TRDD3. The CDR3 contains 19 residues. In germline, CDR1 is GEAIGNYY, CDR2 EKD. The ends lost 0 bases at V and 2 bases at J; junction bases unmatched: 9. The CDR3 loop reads CACDTAGGLVTWDTRQMFF. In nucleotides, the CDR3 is TGTGCCTGTGACACCGCTGGGGGGTTGGTTACCTGGGACACCCGACAGATGTTTTTC.

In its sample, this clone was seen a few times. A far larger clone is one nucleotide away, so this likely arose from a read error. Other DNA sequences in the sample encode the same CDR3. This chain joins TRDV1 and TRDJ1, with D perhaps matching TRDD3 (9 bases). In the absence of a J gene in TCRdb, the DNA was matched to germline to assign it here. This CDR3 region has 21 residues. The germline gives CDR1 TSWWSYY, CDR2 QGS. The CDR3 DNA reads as TGTGCTCTTGGGGGGGCCTTCCTAAGCCGTACTGGGGGAAAGTACACTGATAAACTCATCTTT. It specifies CALGGAFLSRTGGKYTDKLIF.

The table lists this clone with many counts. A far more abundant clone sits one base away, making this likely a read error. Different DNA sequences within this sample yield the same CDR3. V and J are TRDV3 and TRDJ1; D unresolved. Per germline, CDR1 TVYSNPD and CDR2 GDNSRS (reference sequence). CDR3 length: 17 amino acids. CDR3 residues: CASTWSPYRRETDKLIF. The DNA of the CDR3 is TGTGCCTCTACCTGGTCCCCGTATCGTAGGGAGACCGATAAACTCATCTTC. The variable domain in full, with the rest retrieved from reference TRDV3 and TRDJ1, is CDKVTQSSPDQTVASGSEVVLLCTYDTVYSNPDLFWYRIRPDYSFQFVFYGDNSRSEGADFTQGRFSVKHILTQKAFHLVISPVRTEDSATYYCASTWSPYRRETDKLIFGKGTRVTVEP.

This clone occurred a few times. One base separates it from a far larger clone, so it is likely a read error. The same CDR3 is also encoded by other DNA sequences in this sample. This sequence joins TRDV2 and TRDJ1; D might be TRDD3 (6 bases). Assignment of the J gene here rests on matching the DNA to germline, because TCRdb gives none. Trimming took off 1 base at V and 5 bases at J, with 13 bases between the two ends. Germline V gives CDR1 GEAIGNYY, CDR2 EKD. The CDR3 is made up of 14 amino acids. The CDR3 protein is CACDTLVLGDKLIF. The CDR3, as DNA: TGTGCCTGTGACACTTTGGTGCTGGGGGATAAACTCATCTTT.

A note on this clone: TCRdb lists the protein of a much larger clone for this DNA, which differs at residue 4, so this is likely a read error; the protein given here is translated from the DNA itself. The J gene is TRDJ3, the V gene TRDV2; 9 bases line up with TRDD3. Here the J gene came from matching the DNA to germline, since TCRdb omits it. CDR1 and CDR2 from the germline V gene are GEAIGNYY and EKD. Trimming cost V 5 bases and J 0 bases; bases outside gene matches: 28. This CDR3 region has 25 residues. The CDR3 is CACGKRTGDTTRNDSSSWDTRQMFF. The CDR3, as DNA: TGTGCCTGTGGCAAAAGGACTGGGGATACGACCCGAAACGATTCATCCTCCTGGGACACCCGACAGATGTTTTTC.

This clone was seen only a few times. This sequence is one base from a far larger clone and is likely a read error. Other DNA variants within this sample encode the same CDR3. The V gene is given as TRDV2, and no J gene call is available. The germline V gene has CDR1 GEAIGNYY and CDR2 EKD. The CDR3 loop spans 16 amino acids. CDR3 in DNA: TGTGCCTGTGACACCCTCCGTCCAAACTACACCGATAAACTCATCTTC. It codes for CACDTLRPNYTDKLIF.

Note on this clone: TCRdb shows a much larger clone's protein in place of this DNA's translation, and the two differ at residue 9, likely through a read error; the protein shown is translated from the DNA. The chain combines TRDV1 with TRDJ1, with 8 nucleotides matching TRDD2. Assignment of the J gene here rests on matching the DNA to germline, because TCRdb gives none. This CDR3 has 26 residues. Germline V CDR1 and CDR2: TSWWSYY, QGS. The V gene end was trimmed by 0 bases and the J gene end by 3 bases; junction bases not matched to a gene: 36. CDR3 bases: TGTGCTCTTGGGGAACTAGGAGTCGGGAGCTTCCTACGGCTGGGGATGCCACCCAACCCATCCGATAAACTCATCTTT. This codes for CALGELGVGSFLRLGMPPNPSDKLIF.

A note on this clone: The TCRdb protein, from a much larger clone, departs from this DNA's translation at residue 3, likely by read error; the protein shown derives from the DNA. The CDR3 nucleotides read TGTGCCCGTGACACCAATTTTCCTACGACCATACTGGGGGACCAAGCTTTGACAGCACAACTCTTCTTT. Translation: CARDTNFPTTILGDQALTAQLFF. The V call is TRDV2, the J call TRDJ2; 9 bases align to TRDD3. No J gene is reported in TCRdb; it was inferred here by comparing the DNA with germline. In germline, CDR1 is GEAIGNYY, CDR2 EKD. This CDR3 is built from 23 residues.

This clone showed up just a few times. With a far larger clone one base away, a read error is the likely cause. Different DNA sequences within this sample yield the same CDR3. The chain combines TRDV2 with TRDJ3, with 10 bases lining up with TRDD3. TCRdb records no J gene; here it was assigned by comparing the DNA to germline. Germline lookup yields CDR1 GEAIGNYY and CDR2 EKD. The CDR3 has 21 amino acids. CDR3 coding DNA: TGTGCCTGTGACACCGGCGGGCTACTGGGGGATCGCGCCTGGGACACCCGGCAGATGTTTTTC. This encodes CACDTGGLLGDRAWDTRQMFF.

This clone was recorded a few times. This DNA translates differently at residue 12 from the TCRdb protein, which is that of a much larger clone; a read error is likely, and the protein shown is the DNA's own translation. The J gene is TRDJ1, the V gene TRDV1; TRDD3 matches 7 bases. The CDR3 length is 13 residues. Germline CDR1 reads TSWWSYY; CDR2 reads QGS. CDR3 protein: CALGRGMVDKLTF. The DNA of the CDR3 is TGTGCTCTTGGTAGGGGGATGGTCGATAAACTCACCTTT.

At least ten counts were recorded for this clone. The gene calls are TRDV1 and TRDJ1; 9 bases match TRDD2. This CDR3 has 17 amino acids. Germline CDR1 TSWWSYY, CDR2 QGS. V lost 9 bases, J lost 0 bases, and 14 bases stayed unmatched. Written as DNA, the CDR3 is TGTGCTCTCCTTCCTACTGCGTACGGGGGCCACACCGATAAACTCATCTTT. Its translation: CALLPTAYGGHTDKLIF.

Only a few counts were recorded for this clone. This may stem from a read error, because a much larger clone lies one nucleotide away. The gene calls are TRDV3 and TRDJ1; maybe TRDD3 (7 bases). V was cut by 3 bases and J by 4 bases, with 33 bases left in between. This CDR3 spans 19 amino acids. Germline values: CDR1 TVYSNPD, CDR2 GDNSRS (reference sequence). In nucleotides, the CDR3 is TGTGCCTTCCCTCGCCTTCCACCGTACTGGGGACGTGGGGGCGATAAACTCATCTTT. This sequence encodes CAFPRLPPYWGRGGDKLIF.

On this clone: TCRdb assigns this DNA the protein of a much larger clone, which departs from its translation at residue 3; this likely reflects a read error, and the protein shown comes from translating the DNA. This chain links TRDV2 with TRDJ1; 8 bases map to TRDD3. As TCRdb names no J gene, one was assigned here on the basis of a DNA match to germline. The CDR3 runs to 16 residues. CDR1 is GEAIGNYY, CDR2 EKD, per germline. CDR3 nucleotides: TGTGCCCGTGACACCTCCTGGGGGAACTCCACCGATAAACTCATCTTT. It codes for CARDTSWGNSTDKLIF.

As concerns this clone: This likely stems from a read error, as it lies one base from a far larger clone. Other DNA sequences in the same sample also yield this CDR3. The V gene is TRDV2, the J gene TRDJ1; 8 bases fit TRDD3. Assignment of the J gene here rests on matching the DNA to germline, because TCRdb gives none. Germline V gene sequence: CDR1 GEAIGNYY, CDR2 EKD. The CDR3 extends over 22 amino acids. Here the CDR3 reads CACDNLLPSGGEGRPYTDKLIF. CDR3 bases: TGTGCCTGTGACAACCTCCTGCCTTCTGGGGGAGAAGGGAGGCCGTACACTGATAAACTCATCTTT.

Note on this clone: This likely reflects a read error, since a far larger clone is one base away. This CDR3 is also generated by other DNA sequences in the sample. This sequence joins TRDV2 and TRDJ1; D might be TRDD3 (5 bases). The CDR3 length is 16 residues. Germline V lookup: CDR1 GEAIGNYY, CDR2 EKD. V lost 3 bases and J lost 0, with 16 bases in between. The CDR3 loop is CACDGLGELYTDKLIF. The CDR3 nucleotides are TGTGCCTGTGACGGACTAGGGGAGCTGTACACCGATAAACTCATCTTT.

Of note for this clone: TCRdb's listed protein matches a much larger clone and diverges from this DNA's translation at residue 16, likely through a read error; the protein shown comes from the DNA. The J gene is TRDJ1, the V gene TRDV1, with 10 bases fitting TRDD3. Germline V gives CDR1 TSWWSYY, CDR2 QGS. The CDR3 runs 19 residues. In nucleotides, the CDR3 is TGTGCTCTTGGGGAACCACTTCGTCTACTGGGGGATTTTACCGATGAACTCATCTTT. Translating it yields CALGEPLRLLGDFTDELIF.

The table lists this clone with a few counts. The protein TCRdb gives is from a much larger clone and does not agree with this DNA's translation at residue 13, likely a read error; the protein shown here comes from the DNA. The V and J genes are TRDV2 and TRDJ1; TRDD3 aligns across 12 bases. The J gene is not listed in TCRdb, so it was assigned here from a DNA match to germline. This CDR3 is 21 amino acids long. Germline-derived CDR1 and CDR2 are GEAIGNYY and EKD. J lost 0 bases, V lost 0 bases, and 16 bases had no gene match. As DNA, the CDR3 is TGTGCCTGTGACACCGTTACTGGGGGATACACCATTTCTTCCCACACCGATAAACTCATCTTT. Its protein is CACDTVTGGYTISSHTDKLIF.

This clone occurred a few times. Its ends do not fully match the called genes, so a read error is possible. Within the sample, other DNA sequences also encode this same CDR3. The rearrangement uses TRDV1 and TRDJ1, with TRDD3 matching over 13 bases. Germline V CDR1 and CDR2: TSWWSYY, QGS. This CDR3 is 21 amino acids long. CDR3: CALGELSPPHLDWGIRDKLIF. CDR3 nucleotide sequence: TGCGCTCTTGGGGAACTAAGCCCACCCCACCTCGACTGGGGGATACGGGATAAACTCATCTTT.

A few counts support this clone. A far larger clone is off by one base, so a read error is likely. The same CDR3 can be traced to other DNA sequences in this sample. The CDR3 protein is CALGPYDDKLIF. CDR3 in DNA: TGTGCTCTTGGACCCTACGACGATAAGCTCATCTTT. The chain uses TRDV1 and TRDJ1, with D possibly matching TRDD2 (5 bases). This CDR3 comprises 12 residues. Germline V gives CDR1 TSWWSYY, CDR2 QGS.